This T cell receptor beta chain appears in the sequencing data of a study of T cells in lung cancer brain metastases. Study findings and constraints: Most clones were lesion-specific, with limited overlap between paired lesions (Morisita 0.2 to 0.25).

This clone was counted once. Its antigen is unidentified. Sequencing used immunoSEQ multiplex PCR; TCRdb keeps in-frame clones, though not all of them. The table has approximately 3,500 clones, 86% seen once. The germline V gene encodes CDR1 LGHNA and CDR2 YSLEER. The CDR3 is 16 amino acids. Trimming cost V 1 base and J 0 bases, with 12 bases left between them. Either synchronous oligometastatic disease or delayed solitary brain metastasis recurrence led to resection. The sequenced sample was tumor tissue from the primary lung tumor. The TCR was taken from a woman aged 45-59 years with non-small cell lung cancer. The J gene is TRBJ1-1, the V gene TRBV4-3; D unclear. CDR3 protein: CASSQVLPTVNTEAFF. CDR3 sequence (DNA): TGCGCCAGCAGCCAAGTACTCCCGACGGTGAACACTGAAGCTTTCTTT.